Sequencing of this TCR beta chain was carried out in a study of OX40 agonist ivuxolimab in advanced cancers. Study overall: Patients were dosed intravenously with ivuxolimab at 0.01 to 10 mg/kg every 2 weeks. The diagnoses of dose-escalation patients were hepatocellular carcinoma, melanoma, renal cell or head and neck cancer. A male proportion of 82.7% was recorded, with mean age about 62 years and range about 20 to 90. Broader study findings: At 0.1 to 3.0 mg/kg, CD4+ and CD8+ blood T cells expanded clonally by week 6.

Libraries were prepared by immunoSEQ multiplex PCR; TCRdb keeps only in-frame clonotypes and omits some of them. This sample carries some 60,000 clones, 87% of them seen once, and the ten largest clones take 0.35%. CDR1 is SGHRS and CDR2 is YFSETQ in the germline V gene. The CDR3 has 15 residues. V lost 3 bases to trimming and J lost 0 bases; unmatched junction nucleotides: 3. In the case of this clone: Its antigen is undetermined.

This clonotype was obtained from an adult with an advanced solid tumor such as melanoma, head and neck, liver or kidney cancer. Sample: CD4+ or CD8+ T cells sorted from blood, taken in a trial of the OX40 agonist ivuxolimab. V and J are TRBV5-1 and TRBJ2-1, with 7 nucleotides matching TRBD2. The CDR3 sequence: CASSSQRGSYNEQFF. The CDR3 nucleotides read TGCGCCAGCAGCTCTCAGCGGGGCTCCTACAATGAGCAGTTCTTC.